The clone carrying this T cell receptor (beta chain) was seen a few times. What it binds is unknown. 5'RACE with constant-segment primers yielded barcoded, UMI-tagged TCR alpha and TCR beta cDNA libraries. TCRdb re-derived calls from the 5' RACE reads in MiXCR, one entry per CDR3 protein. The table shows 100,000 or so distinct CDR3 sequences, with roughly 11% occurring only once. These data originate in a study of T-cell memory formation after mild COVID-19. Study results and caveats: Clones which contracted sat mainly in CM and EM if CD4+, and in EMRA if CD8+.

The V gene's germline CDR1 is MNHEY and CDR2 SMNVEV (reference sequence). This CDR3 is built from 13 residues. The ends were cut back, 3 bases at V and 7 bases at J, with 10 bases in the middle. Input material: PBMCs or a T cell subset sorted from them (not recorded which). The genes are TRBV27 and TRBJ2-1; D ambiguous. This TCR was recovered from a man younger than 35 who had mild COVID-19 (a few samples of this study predate the infection). Cell type and time point are not known. CDR3: CASSLTNRNEQFF. The CDR3 DNA reads as TGTGCCAGCAGTTTGACAAACAGAAATGAGCAGTTCTTC.